This T cell receptor beta chain was identified during a study of PD-L1 blockade in urothelial cancer. Whole-study context: The number of prior chemotherapy regimens per patient was 0 to 3. The study recovered a median of roughly 140,000 T cells per blood sample. Notes on the study in general: Below-median pretreatment blood TCR clonality was a predictor of better survival.

Trimming took 5 bases from V and 4 from J; bases not matched to a gene: 12. Germline loops: CDR1 KGHSH, CDR2 LQKENI. The CDR3 extends over 16 amino acids. This table comes from immunoSEQ multiplex PCR, and its TCRdb copy is limited to in-frame clones, with some not included. The sample records 45,000 or so clones, almost 85% being singletons. Concerning this clone itself: Antigen unknown.

The material sequenced was PBMCs, taken around atezolizumab (anti-PD-L1) treatment. This TCR derives from a man between 65 and 85 years old with urothelial cancer. The chain links TRBV18 to TRBJ2-7; 9 bases agree with TRBD1. CDR3 nucleotide sequence: TGTGCCAGCTCAGAGGAAATACCCGGGACAGGGTACGAGCAGTACTTC. It specifies CASSEEIPGTGYEQYF.